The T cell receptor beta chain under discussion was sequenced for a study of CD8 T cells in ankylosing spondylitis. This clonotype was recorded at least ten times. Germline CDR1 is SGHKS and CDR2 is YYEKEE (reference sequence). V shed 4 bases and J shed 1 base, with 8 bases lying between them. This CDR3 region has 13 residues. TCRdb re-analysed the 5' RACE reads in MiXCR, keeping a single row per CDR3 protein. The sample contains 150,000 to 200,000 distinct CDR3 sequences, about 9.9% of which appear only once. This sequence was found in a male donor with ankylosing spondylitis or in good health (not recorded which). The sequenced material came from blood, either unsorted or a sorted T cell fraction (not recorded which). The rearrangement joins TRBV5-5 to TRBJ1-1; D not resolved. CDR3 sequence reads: CASSLTTNTEAFF. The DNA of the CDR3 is TGTGCCAGCAGCCTGACAACGAACACTGAAGCTTTCTTT.